Listed below are T cell receptor beta chains from one sample, sequenced in a study of T cells after yellow fever vaccination. MiXCR, applied by TCRdb to the 5' RACE reads, yields one record per CDR3 protein. This table has a few hundred thousand distinct CDR3 sequences, roughly 8.7% appearing once. Sequenced here: PBMCs, sampled on the day of the first yellow fever vaccination. These receptors were obtained from a man aged 18 to 29 who received the YFV17D yellow fever vaccine. CDR3s include the opening cysteine and the closing phenylalanine or tryptophan. Fields, in order: V gene, J gene, D gene, clone size, CDR3 protein, CDR3 DNA. D genes are given only for firm matches. Some rows have no size entry. The others give once, few or many, or a class for an expanded clone.

>TRBV7-2|TRBJ2-3|-|-
CASSPPGSSSTDTQYF
TGTGCCAGCAGCCCCCCGGGCAGTTCTAGCACAGATACGCAGTATTTT
>TRBV5-1|TRBJ2-7|-|few
CASSLDGHEQYF
TGCGCCAGCAGCCTGGACGGCCACGAGCAGTACTTC
>TRBV14|TRBJ1-2|-|-
CASSRDRTNYGYTF
TGTGCCAGCAGCCGTGACAGGACCAACTATGGCTACACCTTC
>TRBV6-2/TRBV6-3|TRBJ1-5|-|-
CASSYGDRQPQHF
TGTGCCAGCAGTTATGGAGATCGGCAGCCCCAGCATTTT
>TRBV7-6|TRBJ2-2|TRBD2|-
CASSSNPGTSAPGELFF
TGTGCCAGCAGCTCCAATCCCGGGACTAGCGCCCCCGGGGAGCTGTTTTTT
>TRBV12-3/TRBV12-4|TRBJ2-5|TRBD2|few
CASSFPAGGLTVETQYF
TGTGCCAGCAGTTTTCCAGCGGGGGGGCTTACTGTGGAGACCCAGTACTTC
>TRBV7-2|TRBJ2-3|-|many
CASSLDANTQYF
TGTGCCAGCAGCTTAGACGCGAATACGCAGTATTTT
>TRBV9|TRBJ2-7|TRBD1|few
CASSVAGGAGEQYF
TGTGCCAGCAGCGTAGCAGGGGGCGCGGGAGAGCAGTACTTC
>TRBV29-1|TRBJ2-3|TRBD2|many
CSVAGTSGSRTDTQYF
TGCAGCGTTGCTGGGACTAGCGGGTCCCGCACAGATACGCAGTATTTT
>TRBV6-5|TRBJ1-2|-|few
CASSSELGTGNYGYTF
TGTGCCAGCAGTTCCGAACTCGGCACAGGGAACTATGGCTACACCTTC
>TRBV6-5|TRBJ1-6|-|-
CASSTQVSGNSPLHF
TGTGCCAGCAGTACACAGGTCTCGGGTAATTCACCCCTCCACTTT
>TRBV10-3|TRBJ2-5|-|-
CAISVGVQETQYF
TGTGCCATCAGTGTGGGGGTTCAAGAGACCCAGTACTTC
>TRBV11-2|TRBJ2-1|TRBD2|few
CASSLDRGGAYEQFF
TGTGCCAGCAGCTTAGACCGGGGGGGGGCCTATGAGCAGTTCTTC
>TRBV7-9|TRBJ2-1|-|-
CASSIRRGLDNEQFF
TGTGCCAGCAGTATAAGACGGGGGCTGGATAATGAGCAGTTCTTC
>TRBV20-1|TRBJ2-1|-|-
CSARPSSSSSYNEQFF
TGCAGTGCTAGGCCCTCGAGCTCCAGCTCCTACAATGAGCAGTTCTTC
>TRBV5-1|TRBJ2-1|-|many
CASSPAGSYNEQFF
TGCGCCAGCAGCCCGGCGGGCAGTTACAATGAGCAGTTCTTC
>TRBV12-3/TRBV12-4|TRBJ1-2|-|few
CASSLIPGNGYTF
TGTGCCAGCAGTTTAATCCCAGGGAATGGCTACACCTTC
>TRBV7-8|TRBJ1-4|-|-
CASSSGRQLQPNEKLFF
TGTGCCAGCAGCTCAGGCCGACAGCTTCAACCTAATGAAAAACTGTTTTTT
>TRBV27|TRBJ2-6|-|-
CASSFKYLSGANVLTF
TGTGCCAGCAGTTTTAAGTACCTCTCTGGGGCCAACGTCCTGACTTTC
>TRBV7-6|TRBJ2-3|-|few
CASSLLGGPGTQYF
TGTGCCAGCAGCCTGCTGGGGGGGCCGGGGACGCAGTATTTT
>TRBV5-1|TRBJ1-3|-|many
CASSAGRQFFSGNTIYF
TGCGCCAGCAGCGCTGGACGACAGTTCTTCTCTGGAAACACCATATATTTT
>TRBV29-1|TRBJ2-1|TRBD2|few
CSVEGLAGVNEQFF
TGCAGCGTTGAAGGTCTAGCGGGGGTCAATGAGCAGTTCTTC
>TRBV5-1|TRBJ2-5|TRBD1|few
CASSVGTAQETQYF
TGCGCCAGCAGCGTCGGGACAGCTCAAGAGACCCAGTACTTC
>TRBV13|TRBJ2-7|TRBD2|once
CASSLGSSGGYEQYF
TGTGCCAGCAGCTTAGGGTCTAGCGGGGGCTACGAGCAGTACTTC
>TRBV20-1|TRBJ2-2|-|few
CSARVGAGELFF
TGCAGTGCTAGGGTCGGTGCCGGGGAGCTGTTTTTT
>TRBV7-2|TRBJ1-6|-|few
CASSLIYNSPLHF
TGTGCCAGCAGCTTGATCTATAATTCACCCCTCCACTTT
>TRBV21-1|TRBJ1-4|-|-
CASSTTPGGEEKLFF
TGTGCCAGCAGCACAACCCCCGGGGGGGAGGAAAAACTGTTTTTT
>TRBV5-1|TRBJ2-2|-|-
CASSPATPSSGELFF
TGCGCCAGCAGCCCCGCGACCCCTTCCTCCGGGGAGCTGTTTTTT
>TRBV12-3/TRBV12-4|TRBJ2-3|-|-
CASSSFRVTDTQYF
TGTGCCAGCAGCTCCTTTAGGGTAACAGATACGCAGTATTTT
>TRBV7-9|TRBJ2-5|-|-
CASSLQGGSETQYF
TGTGCCAGCAGCCTACAGGGCGGTAGCGAGACCCAGTACTTC
>TRBV7-9|TRBJ1-1|-|few
CASRSRDSWGETEAFF
TGTGCCAGCAGAAGCCGGGATTCCTGGGGGGAAACTGAAGCTTTCTTT
>TRBV3-1|TRBJ2-7|-|many
CASSQGVGRSYEQYF
TGTGCCAGCAGCCAAGGGGTTGGGCGCTCCTACGAGCAGTACTTC
>TRBV5-5|TRBJ1-1|-|many
CASSLSRRREAFF
TGTGCCAGCAGCTTGAGCCGGCGTCGAGAAGCTTTCTTT
>TRBV7-9|TRBJ1-6|-|many
CASSFQNSPLHF
TGTGCCAGCAGCTTCCAGAATTCACCCCTCCACTTT
>TRBV18|TRBJ2-5|TRBD1|many
CASSPNVGQGETQYF
TGTGCCAGCTCACCAAACGTGGGACAGGGGGAGACCCAGTACTTC
>TRBV4-1|TRBJ2-1|-|many
CASSQAAAQFF
TGCGCCAGCAGCCAAGCGGCCGCGCAGTTCTTC
>TRBV4-1|TRBJ1-6|-|few
CASSPMGNSPLHF
TGCGCCAGCAGCCCAATGGGGAATTCACCCCTCCACTTT
>TRBV12-3/TRBV12-4|TRBJ2-1|TRBD2|few
CASSLANGGDNEQFF
TGTGCCAGCAGTTTGGCTAACGGGGGGGACAATGAGCAGTTCTTC
>TRBV7-3|TRBJ1-1|-|-
CASSSGAANTEAFF
TGTGCCAGCAGCTCGGGGGCCGCGAACACTGAAGCTTTCTTT
>TRBV5-1|TRBJ1-2|TRBD1|many
CASSPGTVANYGYTF
TGCGCCAGCAGCCCCGGGACAGTTGCTAACTATGGCTACACCTTC
>TRBV7-2|TRBJ2-5|-|-
CASSVQGSQETQYF
TGTGCCAGCAGCGTACAGGGATCACAAGAGACCCAGTACTTC
>TRBV5-1|TRBJ2-5|TRBD1|-
CASSFKDRGLQETQYF
TGCGCCAGCAGCTTTAAAGACAGGGGCCTTCAAGAGACCCAGTACTTC
>TRBV2|TRBJ2-2|-|few
CASSPGHEGTGELFF
TGTGCCAGCAGTCCGGGCCACGAAGGAACCGGGGAGCTGTTTTTT
>TRBV4-3|TRBJ2-1|TRBD2|-
CASSQNIRMAGGDEQFF
TGCGCCAGCAGCCAAAATATACGGATGGCGGGGGGGGATGAGCAGTTCTTC